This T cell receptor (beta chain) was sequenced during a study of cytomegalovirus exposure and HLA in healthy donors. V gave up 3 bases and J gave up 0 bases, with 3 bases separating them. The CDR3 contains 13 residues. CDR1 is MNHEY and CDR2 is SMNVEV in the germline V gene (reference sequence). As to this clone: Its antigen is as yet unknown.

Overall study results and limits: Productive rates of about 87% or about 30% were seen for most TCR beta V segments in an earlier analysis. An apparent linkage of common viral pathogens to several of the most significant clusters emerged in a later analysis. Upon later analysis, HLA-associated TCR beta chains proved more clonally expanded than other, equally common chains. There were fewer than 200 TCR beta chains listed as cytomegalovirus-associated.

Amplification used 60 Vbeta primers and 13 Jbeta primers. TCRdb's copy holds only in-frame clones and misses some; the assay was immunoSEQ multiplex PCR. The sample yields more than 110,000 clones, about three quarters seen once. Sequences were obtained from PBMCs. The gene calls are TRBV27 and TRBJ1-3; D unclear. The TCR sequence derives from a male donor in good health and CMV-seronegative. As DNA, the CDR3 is TGTGCCAGCAGTTTTCGCTCTGGAAACACCATATATTTT. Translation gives CASSFRSGNTIYF.